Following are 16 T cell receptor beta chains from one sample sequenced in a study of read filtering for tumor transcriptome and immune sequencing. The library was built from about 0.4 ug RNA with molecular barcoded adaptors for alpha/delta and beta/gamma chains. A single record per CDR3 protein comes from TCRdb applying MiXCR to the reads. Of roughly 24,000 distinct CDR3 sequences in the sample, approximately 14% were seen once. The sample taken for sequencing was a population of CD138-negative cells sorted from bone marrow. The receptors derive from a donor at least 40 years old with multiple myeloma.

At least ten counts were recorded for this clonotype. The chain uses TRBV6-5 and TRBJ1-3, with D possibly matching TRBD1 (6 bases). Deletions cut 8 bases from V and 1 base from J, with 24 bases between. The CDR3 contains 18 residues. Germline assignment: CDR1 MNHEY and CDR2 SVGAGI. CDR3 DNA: TGTGCCAGCCGTAAAAGGATTACAGGGAAGGTTTCTGGAAACACCATATATTTT. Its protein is CASRKRITGKVSGNTIYF.

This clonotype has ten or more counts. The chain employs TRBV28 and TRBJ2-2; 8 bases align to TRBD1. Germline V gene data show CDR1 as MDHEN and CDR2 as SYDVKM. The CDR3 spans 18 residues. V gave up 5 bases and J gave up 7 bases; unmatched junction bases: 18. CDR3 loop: CASSQLTGEQGIRGELFF. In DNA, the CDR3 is TGTGCCAGCAGTCAGCTGACAGGGGAGCAGGGGATTCGCGGGGAGCTGTTTTTT. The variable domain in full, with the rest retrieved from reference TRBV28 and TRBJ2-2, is DVKVTQSSRYLVKRTGEKVFLECVQDMDHENMFWYRQDPGLGLRLIYFSYDVKMKEKGDIPEGYSVSREKKERFSLILESASTNQTSMYLCASSQLTGEQGIRGELFFGEGSRLTVL.

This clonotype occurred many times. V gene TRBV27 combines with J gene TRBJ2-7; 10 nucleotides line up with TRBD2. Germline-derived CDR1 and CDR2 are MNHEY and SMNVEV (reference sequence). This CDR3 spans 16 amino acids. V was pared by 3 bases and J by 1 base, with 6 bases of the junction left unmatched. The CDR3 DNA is TGTGCCAGCAGTTTTCCGAAACTAGCGGGATCCTACGAGCAGTACTTC. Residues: CASSFPKLAGSYEQYF.

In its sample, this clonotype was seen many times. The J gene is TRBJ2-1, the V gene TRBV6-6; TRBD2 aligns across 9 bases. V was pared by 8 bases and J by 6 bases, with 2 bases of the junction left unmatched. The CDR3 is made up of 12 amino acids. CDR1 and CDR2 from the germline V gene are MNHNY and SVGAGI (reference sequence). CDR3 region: CASGGRANEQFF. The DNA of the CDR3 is TGTGCCAGCGGCGGGAGGGCCAATGAGCAGTTCTTC.

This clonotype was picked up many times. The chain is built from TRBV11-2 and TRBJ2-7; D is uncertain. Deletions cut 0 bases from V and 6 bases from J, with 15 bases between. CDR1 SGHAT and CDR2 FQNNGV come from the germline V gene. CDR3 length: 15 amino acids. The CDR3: CASSLDSRNLGEQYF. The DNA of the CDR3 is TGTGCCAGCAGCTTAGATTCCAGGAATCTCGGCGAGCAGTACTTC.

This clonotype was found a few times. The CDR3 bases are TGCAGCGTTGAGGTTGAGGTGAACACTGAAGCTTTCTTT. The encoded protein is CSVEVEVNTEAFF. This chain links TRBV29-1 with TRBJ1-1; the D is unclear. There are 13 residues in the CDR3. The V gene's germline CDR1 is SQVTM and CDR2 ANQGSEA. Deletions cut 3 bases from V and 0 bases from J, with 8 bases between.

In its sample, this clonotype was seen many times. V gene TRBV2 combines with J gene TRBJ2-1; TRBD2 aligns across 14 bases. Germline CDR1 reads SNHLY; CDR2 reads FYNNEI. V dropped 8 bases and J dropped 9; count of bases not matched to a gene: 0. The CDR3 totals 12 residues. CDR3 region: CASGTSGGEQFF. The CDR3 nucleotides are TGTGCCAGCGGGACTAGCGGGGGTGAGCAGTTCTTC.

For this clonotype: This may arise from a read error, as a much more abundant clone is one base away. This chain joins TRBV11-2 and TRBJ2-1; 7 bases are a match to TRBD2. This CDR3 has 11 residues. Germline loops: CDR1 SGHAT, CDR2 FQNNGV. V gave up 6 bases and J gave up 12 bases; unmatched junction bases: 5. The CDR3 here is CASRSGRGQFF. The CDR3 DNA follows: TGTGCCAGCAGGTCAGGGAGGGGGCAGTTCTTC.

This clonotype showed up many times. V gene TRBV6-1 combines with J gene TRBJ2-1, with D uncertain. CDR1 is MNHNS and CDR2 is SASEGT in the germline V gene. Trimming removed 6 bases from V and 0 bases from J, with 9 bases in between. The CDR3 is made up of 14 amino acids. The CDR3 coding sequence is TGTGCCAGCAGAGACGGCAGCTCCTACAATGAGCAGTTCTTC. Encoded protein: CASRDGSSYNEQFF.

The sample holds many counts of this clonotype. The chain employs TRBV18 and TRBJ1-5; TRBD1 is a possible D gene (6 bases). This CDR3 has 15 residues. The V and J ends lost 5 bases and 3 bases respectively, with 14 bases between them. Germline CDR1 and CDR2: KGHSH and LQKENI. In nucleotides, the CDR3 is TGTGCCAGCTCAACGTCGGACAGTAACAATCAGCCCCAGCATTTT. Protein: CASSTSDSNNQPQHF.

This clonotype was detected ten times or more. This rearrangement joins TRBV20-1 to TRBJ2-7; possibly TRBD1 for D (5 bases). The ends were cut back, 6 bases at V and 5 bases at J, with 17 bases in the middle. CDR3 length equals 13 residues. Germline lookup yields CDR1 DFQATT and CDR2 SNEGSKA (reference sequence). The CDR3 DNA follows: TGCAGTGCGTTCAGGGCCGACCATCACGAGCAGTACTTC. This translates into CSAFRADHHEQYF.

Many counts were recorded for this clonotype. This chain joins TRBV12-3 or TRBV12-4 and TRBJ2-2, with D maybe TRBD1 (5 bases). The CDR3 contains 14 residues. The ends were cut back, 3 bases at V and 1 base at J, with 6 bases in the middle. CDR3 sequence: CASSFQGNTGELFF. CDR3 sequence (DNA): TGTGCCAGCAGTTTCCAGGGGAACACCGGGGAGCTGTTTTTT.

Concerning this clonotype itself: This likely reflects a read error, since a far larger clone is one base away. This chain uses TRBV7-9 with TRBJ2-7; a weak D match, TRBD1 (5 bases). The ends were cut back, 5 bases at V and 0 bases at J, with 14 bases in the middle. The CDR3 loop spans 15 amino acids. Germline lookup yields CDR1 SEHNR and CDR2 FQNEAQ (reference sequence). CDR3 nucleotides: TGTGCCAGCAGCAGTGAGCAGGGCAACTCCTACGAGCAGTACTTC. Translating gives CASSSEQGNSYEQYF.

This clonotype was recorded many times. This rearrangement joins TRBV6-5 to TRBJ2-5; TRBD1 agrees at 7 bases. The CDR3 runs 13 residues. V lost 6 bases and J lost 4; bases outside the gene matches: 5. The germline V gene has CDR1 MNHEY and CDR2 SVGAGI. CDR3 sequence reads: CASSDRAGETQYF. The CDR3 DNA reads TGTGCCAGCAGCGACAGGGCTGGAGAGACCCAGTACTTC.

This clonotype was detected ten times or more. This CDR3 is CATSPRDLGTGELFF. DNA for the CDR3: TGTGCCACCAGCCCCCGGGACCTGGGCACCGGGGAGCTGTTTTTT. This chain joins TRBV24-1 and TRBJ2-2, with D perhaps being TRBD1 or TRBD2 (5 bases each). The germline V and J ends were trimmed by 7 bases and 4 bases, with 15 bases remaining between them. The CDR3 is 15 residues long. Germline assignment: CDR1 KGHDR and CDR2 SFDVKD.

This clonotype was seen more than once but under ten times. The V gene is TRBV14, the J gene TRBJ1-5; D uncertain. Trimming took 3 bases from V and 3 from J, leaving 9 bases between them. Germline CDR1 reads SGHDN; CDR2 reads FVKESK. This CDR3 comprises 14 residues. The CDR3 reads CASSQGSHNQPQHF. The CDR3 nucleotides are TGTGCCAGCAGCCAGGGGAGTCACAATCAGCCCCAGCATTTT. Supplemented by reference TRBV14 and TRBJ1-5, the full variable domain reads EAGVTQFPSHSVIEKGQTVTLRCDPISGHDNLYWYRRVMGKEIKFLLHFVKESKQDESGMPNNRFLAERTGGTYSTLKVQPAELEDSGVYFCASSQGSHNQPQHFGDGTRLSIL.